This TCR beta chain stems from a study of T cells in Graves' hyperthyroidism and ophthalmopathy. Germline CDR1 is SGHNT and CDR2 is YYREEE (reference sequence). V dropped 3 bases and J dropped 5 bases, with 9 bases sitting between them. This CDR3 has 13 amino acids. From RNA transcripts, TCR beta CDR3 regions were amplified. Primed by the HTBI set, a first-round RT-PCR was run on the TCR CDR3. TCRdb analysed the multiplex PCR reads with MiXCR anew, one entry per CDR3 protein. The table lists about 690,000 distinct CDR3 sequences, 17% of them singletons, with less than 20% in the top ten. This clonotype was seen only once. A single base separates this from a much larger clone, so it may be a read error. Hyperthyroidism had been newly diagnosed in patients aged 18 to 65, and its duration was under 2 months. Clinical symptoms, serum thyroxine, TRAb, thyroid ultrasound and orbital computed tomography informed diagnoses.

Sequencing was done on a sample of blood. This clonotype originated in a man aged 50 or older with Graves' hyperthyroidism. This chain joins TRBV5-4 and TRBJ2-1; D unresolved. In DNA form, the CDR3 reads TGTGCCAGCAGCTACCCGAATCACAATGAGCAGTTCTTC. Translating gives CASSYPNHNEQFF.